This is a list of T cell receptor beta chains from one sample in a study of graft-versus-host responses after intestinal transplantation. Their target antigens are unknown. Produced via immunoSEQ multiplex PCR; TCRdb's table is partial and in-frame only. The sample shows more than 80,000 clones, roughly 80% of them seen only once. Sequences were derived from unstimulated CD8+ T cells sorted from spleen or lymph node cells, sampled before intestinal transplant. The origin of the receptors is a human donor who received an intestinal transplant. Both conserved end residues are part of each CDR3. Fields, in order: V gene, J gene, D gene, clone size, CDR3 protein, CDR3 DNA. A D gene is named only where the DNA matches it firmly. Not every row has a clone size; where given, it reads once, few, many or a size class.

TRBV9,TRBJ1-4,TRBD1,-,CASSVGGTTGYREKLFF,TGTGCCAGCAGCGTAGGTGGTACGACAGGGTACCGAGAAAAACTGTTTTTT
TRBV4-1,TRBJ2-2,-,once,CASSQDPGRSTIANTGELFF,TGCGCCAGCAGCCAAGATCCGGGGCGAAGTACGATCGCGAACACCGGGGAGCTGTTTTTT
TRBV2,TRBJ1-4,TRBD1,once,CASTLGQGNEKLFF,TGTGCCAGCACCTTGGGACAGGGCAATGAAAAACTGTTTTTT
TRBV30,TRBJ1-4,TRBD1,-,CASDYLGQGKEKLFF,TGTGCCTCCGACTACCTGGGACAGGGGAAAGAAAAACTGTTTTTT
TRBV27,TRBJ2-2,TRBD1,-,CASSWTGSGELFF,TGTGCCAGCAGTTGGACAGGGAGCGGGGAGCTGTTTTTT
TRBV7-9,TRBJ2-7,-,few,CASSLGREQYF,TGTGCCAGCAGCTTAGGACGCGAGCAGTACTTC
TRBV7-6,TRBJ2-7,-,-,CASSLRESDYEQYF,TGTGCCAGCAGCCTACGGGAGAGCGACTACGAGCAGTACTTC
TRBV5-6,TRBJ2-7,TRBD1,few,CASSLGGPTGVVYEQYF,TGTGCCAGCAGCTTGGGGGGTCCGACAGGGGTTGTTTACGAGCAGTACTTC
TRBV7-9,TRBJ1-5,-,-,CASSSATVGPHSNQPQHF,TGTGCCAGCAGCTCCGCGACGGTGGGGCCGCATAGCAATCAGCCCCAGCATTTT
TRBV4-1,TRBJ2-1,-,-,CASSQGLRTYNEQFF,TGCGCCAGCAGCCAAGGCTTGCGTACCTACAATGAGCAGTTCTTC
TRBV2,TRBJ2-3,-,-,CASNPGVGDTQYF,TGTGCCAGCAACCCGGGAGTGGGAGATACGCAGTATTTT
TRBV5-4,TRBJ2-1,-,-,CASSLGKGPEQFF,TGTGCCAGCAGTTTGGGGAAAGGACCTGAGCAGTTCTTC
TRBV7-6,TRBJ2-1,-,-,CASSPHPRAGDEQFF,TGTGCCAGCAGCCCACACCCGAGAGCGGGTGATGAGCAGTTCTTC
TRBV5-1,TRBJ2-7,-,-,CASRGEDSSYEQYF,TGCGCCAGCAGGGGGGAGGACAGCTCCTACGAGCAGTACTTC
TRBV6-5,TRBJ2-5,-,-,CASSYSIDGETQYF,TGTGCCAGCAGTTACTCGATAGATGGGGAGACCCAGTACTTC
TRBV25-1,TRBJ2-3,TRBD2,-,CASSDGRLAGVCPDTQYF,TGTGCCAGCAGTGATGGACGGCTAGCGGGAGTTTGCCCAGATACGCAGTATTTT
TRBV2,TRBJ1-4,-,-,CASSEAGTQHEKLFF,TGTGCCAGCAGTGAAGCGGGGACCCAACATGAAAAACTGTTTTTT
TRBV21-1,TRBJ2-5,-,-,CASSSRTSGRSQETQYF,TGTGCCAGCAGCTCCCGGACTAGCGGGAGGTCTCAAGAGACCCAGTACTTC
TRBV5-1,TRBJ1-2,-,-,CASSPGNGYTF,TGCGCCAGCAGCCCAGGGAACGGCTACACCTTC
TRBV2,TRBJ2-7,TRBD2,few,CASRGLAGYEQYF,TGTGCCAGCCGTGGACTAGCGGGCTACGAGCAGTACTTC
TRBV4-1,TRBJ1-4,TRBD1,-,CASSQVGTVTNEKLFF,TGCGCCAGCAGCCAAGTCGGGACAGTAACTAATGAAAAACTGTTTTTT
TRBV5-1,TRBJ2-5,TRBD2,-,CASSFTGLAETQYF,TGCGCCAGCAGCTTTACGGGACTAGCAGAGACCCAGTACTTC
TRBV6-1,TRBJ2-3,TRBD2,-,CASSETLGTSYTDTQYF,TGTGCCAGCAGTGAAACCTTAGGGACTAGCTACACAGATACGCAGTATTTT
TRBV5-6,TRBJ1-2,TRBD1,-,CASSSSRGRNYGYTF,TGTGCCAGCAGCTCCTCCAGGGGGCGTAACTATGGCTACACCTTC
TRBV27,TRBJ2-1,-,-,CASSFHRENEQFF,TGTGCCAGCAGTTTCCACCGGGAGAATGAGCAGTTCTTC